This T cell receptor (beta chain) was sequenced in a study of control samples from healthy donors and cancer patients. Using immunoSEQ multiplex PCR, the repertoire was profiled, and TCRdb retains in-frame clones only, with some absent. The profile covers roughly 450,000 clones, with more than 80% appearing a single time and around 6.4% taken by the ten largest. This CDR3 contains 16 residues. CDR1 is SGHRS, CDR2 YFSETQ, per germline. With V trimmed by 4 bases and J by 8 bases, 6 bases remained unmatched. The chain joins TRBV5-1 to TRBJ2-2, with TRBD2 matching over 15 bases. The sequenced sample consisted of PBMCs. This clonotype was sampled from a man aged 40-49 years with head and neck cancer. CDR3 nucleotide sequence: TGCGCCAGCAGCCTCGGGACTAGCGGGAGGTCTGGGGAGCTGTTTTTT. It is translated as CASSLGTSGRSGELFF.